This T cell receptor (beta chain) stems from a study of T cell responses to AZD1222 COVID-19 vaccine. Clones were sequenced by immunoSEQ multiplex PCR, and TCRdb holds only the in-frame ones, with some missing. There are around 220,000 clones in the sample; about 95% occur only once, and over 1.5% lies in the top ten. Study conclusions and caveats: The span of vaccine-associated CD4 TCRs extended across spike, with dominance at 160-218 and 743-854. Spike-specific TCR breadth rose after two AZD1222 doses, and depth rose as well. Unmutated variant regions are reportedly targeted by nearly half of spike-specific TCRs.

About this clone itself: The antigen remains unidentified.

Losses at the gene ends were 3 bases for V and 4 bases for J; bases not matched to a gene: 2. CDR3 length: 13 amino acids. CDR1 and CDR2 from the germline V gene are LGHDT and YNNKEL (reference sequence). The sample in question was peripheral blood, obtained 28 days after the second dose of the MenACWY control vaccine. The clonotype originates from an adult who received the MenACWY meningococcal vaccine as a control. The chain couples TRBV3-1 (or the pseudogene TRBV3-2) to TRBJ1-1; TRBD1 agrees at 7 bases. The CDR3 DNA sequence: TGTGCCAGCAGCCAGCCAGGGGGCACTGAAGCTTTCTTT. This codes for CASSQPGGTEAFF.